This record covers a single T cell receptor (beta chain). These data are taken from a study of technical replicates of blood from several donors. Germline V CDR1 and CDR2: SGDLS, YYNGEE. J gave up 4 bases and V 4 bases, and 5 bases lay outside the gene matches. The CDR3 consists of 14 residues. The method was immunoSEQ multiplex PCR; TCRdb's version includes in-frame clones alone and lacks a portion of them. This table has around 65,000 clones, over 70% appearing once. This clonotype was sampled from a human donor in good health. Some clones in this sample may be carry-over from other donors' samples. Sequencing input: PBMCs. The V and J genes are TRBV9 and TRBJ1-2; TRBD1 matches 9 bases. CDR3 sequence: CASSITTGGYGYTF. The CDR3 bases are TGTGCCAGCAGCATAACGACAGGGGGCTATGGCTACACCTTC.